This T cell receptor beta chain was identified during a study of technical replicates of blood from several donors. Germline CDR1 SGHTA, CDR2 FQGNSA. The trim removed 5 bases at V and 3 bases at J, leaving 6 bases unmatched. There are 14 residues in the CDR3. Sequencing used immunoSEQ multiplex PCR; TCRdb keeps in-frame clones, though not all of them. The sample consists of approximately 92,000 clones, about 95% of them appearing once. The receptor was isolated from a human donor in good health. The gene calls are TRBV7-2 and TRBJ2-7; 8 bases are shared with TRBD2. Sequenced: T cells isolated from PBMCs. In DNA form, the CDR3 reads TGTGCCAGCAGCCTGAGCGGGAGCCTCTACGAGCAGTACTTC. Amino acids: CASSLSGSLYEQYF.